This TCR beta chain was profiled in a study of T-cell reconstitution after alpha-beta-depleted transplantation in children. Notes on the study in general: Expanded graft clones, several hundred of them, were reportedly the source of alpha-beta T cells about two months after transplant. From newly produced T cells came most of the T-cell counts and diversity one year after transplant.

A library of TCRbeta sequences, prepared with unique molecular identifiers, was generated. One entry per CDR3 protein results from TCRdb running MiXCR on the PCR reads. Among around 76,000 distinct CDR3 sequences listed, 15% to 20% were seen once. Germline loops: CDR1 DFQATT, CDR2 SNEGSKA (reference sequence). This CDR3 contains 12 residues. The V and J ends lost 6 bases and 9 bases respectively, with 17 bases between them. On this clonotype itself: The target antigen is unknown.

The chain uses TRBV20-1 and TRBJ1-1; no firm D call. The material sequenced was PBMCs, mostly from graft donor cells, taken 360 days after TCRalphabeta/CD19-depleted stem cell transplant. The receptor was derived from a male patient aged 2-15 years who had a stem cell transplant for acute lymphoblastic leukemia, so the T cells may come from the graft donor. For the CDR3, the DNA is TGCAGTGCCAGATTCCCGCCTTCTAAAGCTTTCTTT. Its translation: CSARFPPSKAFF.